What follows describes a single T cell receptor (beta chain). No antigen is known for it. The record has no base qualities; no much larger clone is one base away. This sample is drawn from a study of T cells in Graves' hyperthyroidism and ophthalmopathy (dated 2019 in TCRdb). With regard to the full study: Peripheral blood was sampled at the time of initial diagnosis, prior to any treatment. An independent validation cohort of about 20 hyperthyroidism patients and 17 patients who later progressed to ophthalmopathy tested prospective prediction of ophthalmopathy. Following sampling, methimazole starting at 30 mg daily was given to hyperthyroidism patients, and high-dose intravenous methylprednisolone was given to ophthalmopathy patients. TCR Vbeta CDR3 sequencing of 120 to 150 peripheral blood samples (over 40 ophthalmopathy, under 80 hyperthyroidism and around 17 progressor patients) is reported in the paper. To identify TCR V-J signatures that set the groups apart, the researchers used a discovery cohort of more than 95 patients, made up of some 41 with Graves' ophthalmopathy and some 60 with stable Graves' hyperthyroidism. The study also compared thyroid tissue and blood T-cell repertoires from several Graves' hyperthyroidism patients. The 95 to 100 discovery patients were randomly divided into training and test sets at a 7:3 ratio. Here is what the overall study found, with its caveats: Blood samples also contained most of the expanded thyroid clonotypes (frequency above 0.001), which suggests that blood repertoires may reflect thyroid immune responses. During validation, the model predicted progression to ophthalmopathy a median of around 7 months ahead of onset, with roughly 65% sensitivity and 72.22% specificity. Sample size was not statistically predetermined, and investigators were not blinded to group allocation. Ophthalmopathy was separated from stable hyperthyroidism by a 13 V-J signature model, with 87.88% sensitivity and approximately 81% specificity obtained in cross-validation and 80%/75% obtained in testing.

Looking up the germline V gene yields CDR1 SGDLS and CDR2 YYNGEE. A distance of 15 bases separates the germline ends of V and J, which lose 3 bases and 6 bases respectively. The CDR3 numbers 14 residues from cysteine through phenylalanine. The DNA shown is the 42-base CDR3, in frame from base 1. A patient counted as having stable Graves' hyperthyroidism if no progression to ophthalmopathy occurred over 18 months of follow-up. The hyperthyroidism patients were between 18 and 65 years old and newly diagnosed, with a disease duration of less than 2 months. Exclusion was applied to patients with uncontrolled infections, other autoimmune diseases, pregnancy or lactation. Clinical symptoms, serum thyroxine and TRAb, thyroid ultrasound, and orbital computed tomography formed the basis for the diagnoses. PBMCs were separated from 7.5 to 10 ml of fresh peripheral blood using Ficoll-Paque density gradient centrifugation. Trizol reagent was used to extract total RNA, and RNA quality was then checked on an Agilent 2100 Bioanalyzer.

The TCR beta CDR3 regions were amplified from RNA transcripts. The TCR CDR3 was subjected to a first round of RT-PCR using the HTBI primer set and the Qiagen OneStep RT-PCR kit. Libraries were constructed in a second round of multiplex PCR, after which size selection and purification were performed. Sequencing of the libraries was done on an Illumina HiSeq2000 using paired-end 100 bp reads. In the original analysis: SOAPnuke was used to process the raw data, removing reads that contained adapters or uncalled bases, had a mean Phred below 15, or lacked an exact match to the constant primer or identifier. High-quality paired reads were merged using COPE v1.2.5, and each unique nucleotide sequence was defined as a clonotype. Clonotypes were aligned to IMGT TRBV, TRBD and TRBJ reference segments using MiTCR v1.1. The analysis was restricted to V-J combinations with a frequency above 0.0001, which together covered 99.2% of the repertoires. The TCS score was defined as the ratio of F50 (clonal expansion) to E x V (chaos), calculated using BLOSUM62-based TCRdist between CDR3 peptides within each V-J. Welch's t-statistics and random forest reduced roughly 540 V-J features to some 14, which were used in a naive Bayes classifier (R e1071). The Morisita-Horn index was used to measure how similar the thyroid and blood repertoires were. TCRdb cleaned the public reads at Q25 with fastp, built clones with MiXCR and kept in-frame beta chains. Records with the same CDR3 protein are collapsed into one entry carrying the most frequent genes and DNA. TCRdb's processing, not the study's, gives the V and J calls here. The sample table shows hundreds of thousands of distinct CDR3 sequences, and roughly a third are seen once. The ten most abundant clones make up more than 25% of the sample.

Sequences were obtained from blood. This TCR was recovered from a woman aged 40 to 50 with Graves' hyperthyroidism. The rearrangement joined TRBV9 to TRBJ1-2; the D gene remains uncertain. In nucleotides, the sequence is TGTGCCAGCAGCGCCCGGTATTCCGGAGATGGCTACACCTTC. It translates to CASSARYSGDGYTF. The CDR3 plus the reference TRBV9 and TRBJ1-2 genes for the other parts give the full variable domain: DSGVTQTPKHLITATGQRVTLRCSPRSGDLSVYWYQQSLDQGLQFLIQYYNGEERAKGNILERFSAQQFPDLHSELNLSSLELGDSALYFCASSARYSGDGYTFGSGTRLTVV.